This entry lists 15 T cell receptor beta chains sequenced from one sample in a study of blood T cell repertoires in COVID-19. Assay used: immunoSEQ multiplex PCR; TCRdb lists only in-frame clones, some missing. Here the sample spans over 200,000 clones, 85% to 90% being singletons. Input material: peripheral blood. These receptors were collected from a man older than 75 with acute or convalescent COVID-19.

V is TRBV7-6 and J is TRBJ2-5; 9 nucleotides agree with TRBD2. The germline CDR1 and CDR2 sequences are SGHVS and FNYEAQ. With 6 bases clipped from V and 8 bases from J, the junction kept 13 bases outside the gene matches. The CDR3 is 15 residues long. For the CDR3, the DNA is TGTGCCAGCAGTCGGGACCAGGGTAGCGGGAGTACCCAGTACTTC. Its protein product is CASSRDQGSGSTQYF.

The genes are TRBV7-2 and TRBJ2-3, with D possibly matching TRBD2 (6 bases). Trimming removed 7 bases at V and 5 bases at J, with 16 bases between. The CDR3 runs 14 residues. Germline CDR1 SGHTA, CDR2 FQGNSA. The CDR3 loop reads CASTTGVIQDTQYF. The CDR3 DNA reads TGTGCCAGCACGACGGGAGTCATTCAAGATACGCAGTATTTT.

The genes are TRBV7-2 and TRBJ2-3; no clear D gene. Between the trimmed V and J ends, which lost 5 bases and 3 bases, there was a span of 12 bases. Per the germline V gene, CDR1 is SGHTA and CDR2 is FQGNSA. This CDR3 has 14 residues. This CDR3 reads CASSMPFRTDTQYF. DNA for the CDR3: TGTGCCAGCAGCATGCCCTTCAGAACAGATACGCAGTATTTT.

In this sample, this clone turned up a few times. V gene TRBV4-1 combines with J gene TRBJ2-1, with 10 bases lining up with TRBD2. V lost 6 bases and J lost 4; bases outside the gene matches: 6. This CDR3 has 15 residues. Germline loops: CDR1 MGHRA, CDR2 YSYEKL. In nucleotides, the CDR3 is TGCGCCAGCAGACCGGGACTAGCGTGGTACAATGAGCAGTTCTTC. Amino acids: CASRPGLAWYNEQFF.

This clone was detected a few times. The J gene is TRBJ2-1, the V gene TRBV10-3; 8 nucleotides match TRBD1. CDR3 length: 15 residues. With V trimmed by 5 bases and J by 10 bases, 13 bases remained unmatched. Germline loops: CDR1 ENHRY, CDR2 SYGVKD. The CDR3 spells CAISNPGQVSGEQFF. The DNA for the CDR3 is TGTGCCATCAGTAACCCGGGACAGGTCTCTGGAGAGCAGTTCTTC.

This chain joins TRBV28 and TRBJ1-2; 10 bases map to TRBD1. J was trimmed by 6 bases and V by 0 bases; bases with no gene match: 1. Germline V gives CDR1 MDHEN, CDR2 SYDVKM. CDR3 length: 14 amino acids. CDR3 bases: TGTGCCAGCAGTTTATGGGGACAGGGGAATGGCTACACCTTC. The encoded protein is CASSLWGQGNGYTF.

The genes are TRBV27 and TRBJ2-7; 10 nucleotides line up with TRBD2. The CDR3 length is 14 residues. Trimming removed 6 bases from V and 2 bases from J; junction bases left unmatched: 4. Germline CDR1 is MNHEY and CDR2 is SMNVEV (reference sequence). The CDR3 spells CASRRTSGAYEQYF. CDR3 nucleotides: TGTGCCAGCAGGAGGACTAGCGGTGCCTACGAGCAGTACTTC.

The chain joins TRBV6-5 to TRBJ2-5; TRBD1 matches at 7 bases. Losses at the gene ends were 5 bases for V and 2 bases for J; bases not matched to a gene: 5. The germline CDR1 and CDR2 sequences are MNHEY and SVGAGI. This CDR3 spans 14 amino acids. The CDR3: CASSKQGKQETQYF. Here the CDR3 DNA reads TGTGCCAGCAGTAAACAGGGGAAACAAGAGACCCAGTACTTC.

This clone was seen a few times. The chain employs TRBV3-1 (or the pseudogene TRBV3-2) and TRBJ1-2; 8 nucleotides line up with TRBD1. CDR1 is LGHDT, CDR2 YNNKEL, per germline (reference sequence). The CDR3 covers 14 residues. The junction had 4 bases not matched to a gene; V was cut back by 3 bases and J by 4 bases. The CDR3 protein is CASSQTGEAYGYTF. CDR3 coding DNA: TGTGCCAGCAGCCAGACAGGGGAAGCCTATGGCTACACCTTC.

The count of this clone is one. V is TRBV20-1 and J is TRBJ2-1; no firm D call. The CDR3 is 11 amino acids. Deletions cut 4 bases from V and 4 bases from J, with 5 bases between. Germline V gene data show CDR1 as DFQATT and CDR2 as SNEGSKA (reference sequence). CDR3 nucleotide sequence: TGCAGTGCTAACGCGTACAATGAGCAGTTCTTC. As protein: CSANAYNEQFF.

This chain connects TRBV27 to TRBJ2-2; 14 nucleotides agree with TRBD2. Germline loops: CDR1 MNHEY, CDR2 SMNVEV (reference sequence). This CDR3 comprises 16 residues. Losses at the gene ends were 5 bases for V and 5 bases for J; bases not matched to a gene: 4. CDR3 amino acids: CASSGGLAGVTGELFF. As DNA, the CDR3 is TGTGCCAGCAGTGGGGGACTAGCGGGAGTAACCGGGGAGCTGTTTTTT.

The CDR3 region is CAISEPGGGNPYEQYF. The CDR3, as DNA: TGTGCCATCAGTGAGCCGGGGGGGGGAAACCCCTACGAGCAGTACTTC. The chain is built from TRBV10-3 and TRBJ2-7, with 8 bases lining up with TRBD2. J was trimmed by 2 bases and V by 2 bases; bases with no gene match: 8. Germline V gene lookup returns CDR1 ENHRY and CDR2 SYGVKD. The CDR3 totals 16 residues.

This chain uses TRBV11-2 with TRBJ2-5; 9 nucleotides agree with TRBD2. Germline CDR1 SGHAT, CDR2 FQNNGV. The V gene end was trimmed by 7 bases and the J gene end by 1 base; junction bases not matched to a gene: 16. The CDR3 runs to 18 residues. The CDR3 protein is CASTTGYGIAGVQETQYF. DNA of the CDR3: TGTGCCAGCACCACCGGATACGGGATAGCGGGAGTCCAAGAGACCCAGTACTTC.

This rearrangement joins TRBV19 to TRBJ1-5; D may be TRBD1 (5 bases). Trimming removed 4 bases from V and 7 bases from J, with 17 bases in between. The CDR3 is 15 amino acids. CDR1 and CDR2 from the germline V gene are LNHDA and SQIVND (reference sequence). The DNA of the CDR3 is TGTGCCAGTAGTAGGAGAGACAGAGACCAACAGCCCCAGCATTTT. Translation: CASSRRDRDQQPQHF.

The V gene is TRBV6-5, the J gene TRBJ1-1; 8 bases agree with TRBD1. The CDR3 extends over 15 amino acids. Germline V gene lookup returns CDR1 MNHEY and CDR2 SVGAGI. After removal of 5 bases from V and 4 bases from J, the junction contained 9 bases not matched to a gene. In DNA form, the CDR3 reads TGTGCCAGCAGTAAAAATCAGGGGGCGTTCACTGAAGCTTTCTTT. This encodes CASSKNQGAFTEAFF.